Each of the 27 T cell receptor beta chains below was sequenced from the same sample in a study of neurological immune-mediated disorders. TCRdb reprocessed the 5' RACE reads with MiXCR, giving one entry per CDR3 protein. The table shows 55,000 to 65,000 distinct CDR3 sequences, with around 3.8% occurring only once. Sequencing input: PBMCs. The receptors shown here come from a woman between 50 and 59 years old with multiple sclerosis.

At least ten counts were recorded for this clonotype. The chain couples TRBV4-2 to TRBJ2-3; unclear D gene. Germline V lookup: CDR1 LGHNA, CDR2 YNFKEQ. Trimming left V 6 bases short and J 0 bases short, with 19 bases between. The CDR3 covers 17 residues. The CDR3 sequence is CASRPVAGYSSTDTQYF. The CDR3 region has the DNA TGTGCCAGCAGACCAGTAGCAGGCTACTCTAGCACAGATACGCAGTATTTT.

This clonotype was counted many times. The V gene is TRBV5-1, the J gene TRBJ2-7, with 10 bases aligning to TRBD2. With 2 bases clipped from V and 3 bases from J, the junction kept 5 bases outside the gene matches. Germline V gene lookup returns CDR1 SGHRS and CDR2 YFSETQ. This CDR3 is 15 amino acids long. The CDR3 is CASSLWTSGNYEQYF. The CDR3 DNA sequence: TGCGCCAGCAGCTTATGGACTAGCGGTAACTACGAGCAGTACTTC.

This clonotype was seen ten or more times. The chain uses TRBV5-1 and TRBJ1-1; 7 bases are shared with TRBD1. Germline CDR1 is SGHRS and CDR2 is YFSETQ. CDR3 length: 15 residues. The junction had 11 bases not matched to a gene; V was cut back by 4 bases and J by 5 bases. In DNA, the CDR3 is TGCGCCAGCAGCCAGGGACAGATTGAACGGACTGAAGCTTTCTTT. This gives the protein CASSQGQIERTEAFF.

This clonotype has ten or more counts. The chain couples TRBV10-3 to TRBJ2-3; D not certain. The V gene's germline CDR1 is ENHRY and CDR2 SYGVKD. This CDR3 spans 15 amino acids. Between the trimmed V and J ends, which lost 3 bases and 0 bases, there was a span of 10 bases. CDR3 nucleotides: TGTGCCATCAGTGACTACCAAGTCAGCACAGATACGCAGTATTTT. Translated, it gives CAISDYQVSTDTQYF.

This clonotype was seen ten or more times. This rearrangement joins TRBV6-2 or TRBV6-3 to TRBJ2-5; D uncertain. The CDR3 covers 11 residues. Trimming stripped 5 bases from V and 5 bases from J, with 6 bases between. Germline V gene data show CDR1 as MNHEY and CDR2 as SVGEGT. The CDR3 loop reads CASSISETQYF. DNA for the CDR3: TGTGCCAGCAGTATTTCTGAGACCCAGTACTTC.

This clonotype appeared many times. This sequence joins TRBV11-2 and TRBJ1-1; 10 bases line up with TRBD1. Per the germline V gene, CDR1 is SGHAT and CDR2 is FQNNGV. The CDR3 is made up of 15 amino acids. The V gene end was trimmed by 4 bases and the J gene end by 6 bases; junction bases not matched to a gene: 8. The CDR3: CASSSARTGGAEAFF. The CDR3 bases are TGTGCCAGCAGCTCCGCCCGGACAGGGGGAGCTGAAGCTTTCTTT.

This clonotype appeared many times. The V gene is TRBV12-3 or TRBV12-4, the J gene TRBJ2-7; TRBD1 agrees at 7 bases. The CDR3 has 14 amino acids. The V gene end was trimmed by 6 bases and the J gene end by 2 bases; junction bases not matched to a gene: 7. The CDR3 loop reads CASRRTGEPYEQYF. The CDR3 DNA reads TGTGCCAGCAGGAGGACAGGTGAGCCCTACGAGCAGTACTTC.

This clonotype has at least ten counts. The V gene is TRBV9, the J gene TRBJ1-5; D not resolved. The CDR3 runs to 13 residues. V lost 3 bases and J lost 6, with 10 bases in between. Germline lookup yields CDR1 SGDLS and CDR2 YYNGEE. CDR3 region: CASSAHTSQPQHF. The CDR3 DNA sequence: TGTGCCAGCAGCGCCCACACATCTCAGCCCCAGCATTTT.

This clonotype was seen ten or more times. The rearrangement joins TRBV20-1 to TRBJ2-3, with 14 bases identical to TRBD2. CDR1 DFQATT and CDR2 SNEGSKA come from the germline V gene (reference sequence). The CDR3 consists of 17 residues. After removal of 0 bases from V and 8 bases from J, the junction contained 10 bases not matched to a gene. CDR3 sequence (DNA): TGCAGTGCTAGAGAAACGGGTGGGACTAGCGGGAGTACTACGCAGTATTTT. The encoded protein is CSARETGGTSGSTTQYF.

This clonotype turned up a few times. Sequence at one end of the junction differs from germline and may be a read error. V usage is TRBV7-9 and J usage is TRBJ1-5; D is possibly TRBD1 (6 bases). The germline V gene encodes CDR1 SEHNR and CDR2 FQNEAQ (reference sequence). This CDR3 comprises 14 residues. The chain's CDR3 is CASSSVQGNQPQNF. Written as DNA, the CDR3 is TGTGCCAGCAGCTCAGTACAGGGAAATCAGCCCCAGAATTTT.

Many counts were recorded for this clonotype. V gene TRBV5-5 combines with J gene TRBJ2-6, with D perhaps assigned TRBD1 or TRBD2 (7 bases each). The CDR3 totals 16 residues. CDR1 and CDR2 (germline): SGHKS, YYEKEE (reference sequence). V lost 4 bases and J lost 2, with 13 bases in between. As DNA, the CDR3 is TGTGCCAGCAGCCCCAGGGGGGGAGCTGGGGCCAACGTCCTGACTTTC. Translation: CASSPRGGAGANVLTF.

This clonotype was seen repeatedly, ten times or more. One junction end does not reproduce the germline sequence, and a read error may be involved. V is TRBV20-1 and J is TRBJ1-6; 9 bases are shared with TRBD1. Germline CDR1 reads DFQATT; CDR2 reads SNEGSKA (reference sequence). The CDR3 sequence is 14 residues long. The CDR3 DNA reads TGCAGTGCTAAACCGGGACAGGGCGATTCACCCCTCAACTTT. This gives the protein CSAKPGQGDSPLNF.

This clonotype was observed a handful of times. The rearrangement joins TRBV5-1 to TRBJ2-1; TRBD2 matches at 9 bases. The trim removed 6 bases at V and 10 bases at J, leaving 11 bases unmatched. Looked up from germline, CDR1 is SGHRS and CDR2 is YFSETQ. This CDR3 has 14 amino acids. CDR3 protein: CASTPSGKGREQFF. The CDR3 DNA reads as TGCGCCAGCACCCCTAGCGGGAAAGGAAGGGAGCAGTTCTTC. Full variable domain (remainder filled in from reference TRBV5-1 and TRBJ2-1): KAGVTQTPRYLIKTRGQQVTLSCSPISGHRSVSWYQQTPGQGLQFLFEYFSETQRNKGNFPGRFSGRQFSNSRSEMNVSTLELGDSALYLCASTPSGKGREQFFGPGTRLTVL.

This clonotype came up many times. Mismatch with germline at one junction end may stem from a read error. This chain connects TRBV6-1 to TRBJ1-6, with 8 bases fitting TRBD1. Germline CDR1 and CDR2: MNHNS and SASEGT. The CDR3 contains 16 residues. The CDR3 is CASSFTGGNYNSPLNF. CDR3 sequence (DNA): TGTGCCAGCAGCTTTACAGGGGGTAACTATAATTCACCCCTCAACTTT.

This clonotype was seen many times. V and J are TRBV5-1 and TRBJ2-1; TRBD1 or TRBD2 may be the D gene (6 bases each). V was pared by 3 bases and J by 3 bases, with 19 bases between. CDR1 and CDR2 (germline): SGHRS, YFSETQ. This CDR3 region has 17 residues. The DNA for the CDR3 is TGCGCCAGCAGCTCCGCCAGAGGGGGGCCTAACTACAATGAGCAGTTCTTC. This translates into CASSSARGGPNYNEQFF.

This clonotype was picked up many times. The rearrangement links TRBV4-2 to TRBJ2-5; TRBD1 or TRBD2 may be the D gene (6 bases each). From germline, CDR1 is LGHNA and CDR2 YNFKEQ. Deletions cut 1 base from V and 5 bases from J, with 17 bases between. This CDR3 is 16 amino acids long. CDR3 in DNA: TGTGCCAGCAGCCAAGTAACTACGAGGGGGGTGGAGACCCAGTACTTC. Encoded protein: CASSQVTTRGVETQYF.

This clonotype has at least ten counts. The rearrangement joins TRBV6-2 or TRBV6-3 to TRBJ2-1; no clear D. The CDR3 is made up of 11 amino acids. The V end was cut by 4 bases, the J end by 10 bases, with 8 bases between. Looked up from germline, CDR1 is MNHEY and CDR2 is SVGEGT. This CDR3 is CASSSSIEQFF. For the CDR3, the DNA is TGTGCCAGCAGTTCCAGTATAGAGCAGTTCTTC.

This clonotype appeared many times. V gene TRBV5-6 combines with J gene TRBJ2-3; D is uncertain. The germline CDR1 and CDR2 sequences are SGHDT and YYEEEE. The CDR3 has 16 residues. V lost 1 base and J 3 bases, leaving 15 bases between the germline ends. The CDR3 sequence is CASSLFYVGVTDTQYF. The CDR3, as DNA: TGTGCCAGCAGCTTGTTTTATGTTGGGGTAACAGATACGCAGTATTTT.

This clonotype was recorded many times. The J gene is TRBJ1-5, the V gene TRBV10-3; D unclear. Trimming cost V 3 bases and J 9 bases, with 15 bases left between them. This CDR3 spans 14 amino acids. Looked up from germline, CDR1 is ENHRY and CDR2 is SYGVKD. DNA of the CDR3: TGTGCCATCAGTGAATCCGAGGAGGGATTGCCCCAGCATTTT. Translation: CAISESEEGLPQHF.

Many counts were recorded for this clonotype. In DNA, the CDR3 is TGTGCCAGCAGCCCCGGACGAACCTACGAGCAGTACTTC. Translating it yields CASSPGRTYEQYF. The chain joins TRBV7-8 to TRBJ2-7; D unresolved. This CDR3 is built from 13 residues. The germline V gene encodes CDR1 SGHVS and CDR2 FQNEAQ. V dropped 5 bases and J dropped 2 bases, with 10 bases sitting between them.

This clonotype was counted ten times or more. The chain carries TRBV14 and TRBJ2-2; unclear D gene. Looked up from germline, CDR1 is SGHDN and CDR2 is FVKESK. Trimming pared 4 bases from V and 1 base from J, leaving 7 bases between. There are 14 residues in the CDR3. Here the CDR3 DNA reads TGTGCCAGCAGCCCGGTGGGGAACACCGGGGAGCTGTTTTTT. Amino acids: CASSPVGNTGELFF. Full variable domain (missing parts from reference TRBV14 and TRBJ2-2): EAGVTQFPSHSVIEKGQTVTLRCDPISGHDNLYWYRRVMGKEIKFLLHFVKESKQDESGMPNNRFLAERTGGTYSTLKVQPAELEDSGVYFCASSPVGNTGELFFGEGSRLTVL.

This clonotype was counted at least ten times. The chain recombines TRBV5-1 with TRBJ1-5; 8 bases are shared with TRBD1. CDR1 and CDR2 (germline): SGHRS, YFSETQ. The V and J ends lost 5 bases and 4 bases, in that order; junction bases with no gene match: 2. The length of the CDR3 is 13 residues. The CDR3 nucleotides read TGCGCCAGCAGTCAGGGGGCGAATCAGCCCCAGCATTTT. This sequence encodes CASSQGANQPQHF.

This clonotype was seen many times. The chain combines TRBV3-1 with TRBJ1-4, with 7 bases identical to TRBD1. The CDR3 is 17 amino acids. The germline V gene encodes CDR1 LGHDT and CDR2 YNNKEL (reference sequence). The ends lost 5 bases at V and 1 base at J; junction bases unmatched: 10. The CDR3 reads CASSEGEQGKTNEKLFF. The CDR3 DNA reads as TGTGCCAGCAGCGAGGGCGAACAGGGGAAAACTAATGAAAAACTGTTTTTT.

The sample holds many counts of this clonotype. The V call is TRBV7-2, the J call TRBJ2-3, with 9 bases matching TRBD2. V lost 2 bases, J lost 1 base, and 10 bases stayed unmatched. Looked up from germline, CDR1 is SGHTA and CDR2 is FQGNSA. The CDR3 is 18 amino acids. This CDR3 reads CASSLMTRTSDRTDTQYF. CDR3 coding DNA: TGTGCCAGCAGCTTAATGACAAGGACTAGCGACCGCACAGATACGCAGTATTTT.

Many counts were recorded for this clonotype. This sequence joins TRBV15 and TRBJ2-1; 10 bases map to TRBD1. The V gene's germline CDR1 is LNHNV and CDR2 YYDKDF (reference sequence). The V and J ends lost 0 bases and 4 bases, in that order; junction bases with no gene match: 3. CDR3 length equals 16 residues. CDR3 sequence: CATSREGTGVYNEQFF. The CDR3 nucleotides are TGTGCCACCAGCAGAGAGGGGACAGGGGTTTACAATGAGCAGTTCTTC.

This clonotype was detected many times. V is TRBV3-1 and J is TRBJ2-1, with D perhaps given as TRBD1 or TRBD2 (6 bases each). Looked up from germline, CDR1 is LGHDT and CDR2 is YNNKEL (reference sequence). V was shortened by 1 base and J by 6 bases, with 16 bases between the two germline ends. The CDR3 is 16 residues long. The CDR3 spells CASSQVDRLGGNEQFF. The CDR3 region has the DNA TGTGCCAGCAGCCAAGTCGACAGGCTGGGGGGCAATGAGCAGTTCTTC.

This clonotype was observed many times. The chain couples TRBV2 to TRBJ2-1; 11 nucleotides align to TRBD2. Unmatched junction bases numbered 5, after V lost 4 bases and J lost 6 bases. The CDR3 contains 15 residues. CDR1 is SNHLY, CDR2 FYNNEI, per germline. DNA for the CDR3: TGTGCCAGCAGTGGACGACTAGCGGGACTCAATGAGCAGTTCTTC. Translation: CASSGRLAGLNEQFF.